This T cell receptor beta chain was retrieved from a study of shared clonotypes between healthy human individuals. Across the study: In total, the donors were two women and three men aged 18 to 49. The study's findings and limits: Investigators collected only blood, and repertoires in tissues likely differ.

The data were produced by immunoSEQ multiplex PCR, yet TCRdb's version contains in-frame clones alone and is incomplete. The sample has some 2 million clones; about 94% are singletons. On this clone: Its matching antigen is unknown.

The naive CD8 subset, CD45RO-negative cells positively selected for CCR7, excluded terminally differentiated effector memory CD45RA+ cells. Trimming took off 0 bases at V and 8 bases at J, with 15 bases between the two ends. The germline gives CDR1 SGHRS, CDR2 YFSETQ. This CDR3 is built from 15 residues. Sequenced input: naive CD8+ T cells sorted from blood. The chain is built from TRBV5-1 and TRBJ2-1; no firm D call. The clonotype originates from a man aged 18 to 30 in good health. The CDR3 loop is CASSLVTTLTDEQFF. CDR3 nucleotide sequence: TGCGCCAGCAGCTTGGTTACCACGCTAACGGATGAGCAGTTCTTC.